This is a list of T cell receptor beta chains from one sample in a study of blood T cell repertoires in COVID-19. TCRdb's table, derived via immunoSEQ multiplex PCR, lists solely in-frame clones and lacks some. The sample records some 320,000 clones, over 85% being singletons. Material for sequencing was PBMCs or T cells enriched from blood (not recorded which). The source of these receptors is a man between 60 and 75 years old who had recovered from COVID-19. Both conserved end residues are part of each CDR3. Fields, in order: D gene, clone size, V gene, J gene, CDR3 protein, CDR3 DNA. A D gene is named only where the DNA matches it firmly. The listing skips clone size in some rows; elsewhere it reads once, few, many or a size class.

D: TRBD1; size: -; V: TRBV5-1; J: TRBJ1-1; CDR3: CASSLDREPNTEAFF; DNA: TGCGCCAGCAGCCTGGACAGGGAGCCGAACACTGAAGCTTTCTTT
D: -; size: few; V: TRBV4-2; J: TRBJ1-4; CDR3: CASSQRGHNEKLFF; DNA: TGTGCCAGCAGCCAACGGGGACATAATGAAAAACTGTTTTTT
D: TRBD2; size: -; V: TRBV7-2; J: TRBJ2-1; CDR3: CASRTAGRGNEQFF; DNA: TGTGCCAGCAGAACAGCGGGAAGAGGGAATGAGCAGTTCTTC
D: -; size: -; V: TRBV7-2; J: TRBJ1-5; CDR3: CASSLNPGGGGLAQHF; DNA: TGTGCCAGCAGCTTAAACCCCGGGGGGGGAGGTTTGGCCCAGCATTTT
D: -; size: -; V: TRBV7-2; J: TRBJ2-7; CDR3: CASSLAGGPHEQYF; DNA: TGTGCCAGCAGCTTAGCGGGGGGGCCCCACGAGCAGTACTTC
D: -; size: -; V: TRBV15; J: TRBJ1-4; CDR3: CATSRDPGNEKLFF; DNA: TGTGCCACCAGCAGAGACCCGGGGAATGAAAAACTGTTTTTT
D: TRBD1; size: -; V: TRBV11-2; J: TRBJ1-6; CDR3: CASSLLSVRQGGISPLHF; DNA: TGTGCCAGCAGCTTACTTTCCGTGCGACAGGGGGGGATTTCACCCCTCCACTTT
D: -; size: -; V: TRBV6-5; J: TRBJ2-1; CDR3: CASSPRGGNEQFF; DNA: TGTGCCAGCAGTCCCCGCGGAGGCAATGAGCAGTTCTTC
D: -; size: few; V: TRBV7-6; J: TRBJ1-5; CDR3: CASSSGGPPQHF; DNA: TGTGCCAGCAGCTCCGGGGGTCCGCCCCAGCATTTT
D: TRBD1; size: once; V: TRBV10-2; J: TRBJ2-1; CDR3: CASIRTGQTLNEQFF; DNA: TGCGCCAGCATCCGGACAGGACAAACACTTAATGAGCAGTTCTTC
D: TRBD1; size: -; V: TRBV7-3; J: TRBJ2-2; CDR3: CASSPTGTGELFF; DNA: TGTGCCAGCAGCCCGACAGGGACCGGGGAGCTGTTTTTT
D: -; size: once; V: TRBV28; J: TRBJ2-1; CDR3: CASSSDTNNEQFF; DNA: TGTGCCAGCAGTTCCGACACAAACAATGAGCAGTTCTTC
D: -; size: -; V: TRBV30; J: TRBJ2-7; CDR3: CAWSVRVSRQVPYEQYF; DNA: TGTGCCTGGAGTGTAAGAGTTTCGCGACAGGTCCCCTACGAGCAGTACTTC
D: -; size: -; V: TRBV7-9; J: TRBJ1-1; CDR3: CASSLGQGEAFF; DNA: TGTGCCAGCAGCTTGGGGCAGGGGGAAGCTTTCTTT
D: TRBD1; size: -; V: TRBV5-1; J: TRBJ1-1; CDR3: CASSLGGQGATAFF; DNA: TGCGCCAGCAGCTTGGGGGGACAGGGGGCGACAGCTTTCTTT
D: -; size: -; V: TRBV11-2; J: TRBJ2-1; CDR3: CASSLAGASAHEQFF; DNA: TGTGCCAGCAGCTTAGCGGGAGCGTCTGCTCATGAGCAGTTCTTC
D: -; size: -; V: TRBV12-3/TRBV12-4; J: TRBJ1-1; CDR3: CASSLSEGGEAFF; DNA: TGTGCCAGCAGTTTGAGTGAGGGTGGGGAAGCTTTCTTT
D: -; size: -; V: TRBV29-1; J: TRBJ1-1; CDR3: CSGFHRNTEAFF; DNA: TGCAGCGGCTTCCACAGGAACACTGAAGCTTTCTTT
D: -; size: -; V: TRBV21-1; J: TRBJ2-1; CDR3: CASSKRGLAGKNEQFF; DNA: TGTGCCAGCAGCAAAAGAGGGTTAGCGGGAAAAAATGAGCAGTTCTTC
D: -; size: few; V: TRBV6-5; J: TRBJ2-3; CDR3: CASSSRGKDTDTQYF; DNA: TGTGCCAGCAGTTCTCGGGGAAAAGACACAGATACGCAGTATTTT
D: TRBD2; size: -; V: TRBV29-1; J: TRBJ2-1; CDR3: CSVEGGTSPLDEQFF; DNA: TGCAGCGTCGAGGGGGGGACTAGCCCTCTTGATGAGCAGTTCTTC
D: -; size: -; V: TRBV10-2; J: TRBJ1-2; CDR3: CASSDQGLPNYGYTF; DNA: TGCGCCAGCAGTGACCAGGGACTCCCTAACTATGGCTACACCTTC
D: TRBD2; size: -; V: TRBV3-1/TRBV3-2; J: TRBJ2-3; CDR3: CASSYGGIRTDTQYF; DNA: TGTGCCAGCAGCTACGGGGGGATCCGCACAGATACGCAGTATTTT
D: TRBD2; size: -; V: TRBV5-1; J: TRBJ2-3; CDR3: CASSYRGRAGTDTQYF; DNA: TGCGCCAGCAGTTATCGCGGGAGGGCCGGAACAGATACGCAGTATTTT
D: TRBD2; size: -; V: TRBV2; J: TRBJ2-7; CDR3: CASKAELAVYEQYF; DNA: TGTGCCAGCAAGGCTGAACTAGCGGTCTACGAGCAGTACTTC
D: -; size: -; V: TRBV10-3; J: TRBJ2-7; CDR3: CAISFGTADVDEQYF; DNA: TGTGCCATCAGTTTTGGGACTGCAGATGTGGACGAGCAGTACTTC
D: TRBD1; size: -; V: TRBV6-5; J: TRBJ2-2; CDR3: CALQGVNGPGELFF; DNA: TGTGCCCTCCAGGGGGTAAATGGTCCCGGGGAGCTGTTTTTT
D: TRBD2; size: -; V: TRBV12-3/TRBV12-4; J: TRBJ2-5; CDR3: CASSLARGVAQYF; DNA: TGTGCCAGCAGTTTAGCTCGGGGGGTGGCCCAGTACTTC
D: TRBD1; size: -; V: TRBV19; J: TRBJ1-4; CDR3: CASSFGTANEKLFF; DNA: TGTGCCAGTAGTTTCGGGACAGCTAATGAAAAACTGTTTTTT
D: -; size: once; V: TRBV11-2; J: TRBJ1-2; CDR3: CASSLEGIYGYTF; DNA: TGTGCCAGCAGCTTGGAGGGTATCTATGGCTACACCTTC
D: -; size: few; V: TRBV21-1; J: TRBJ2-7; CDR3: CASSKEGRRGMSHEQYF; DNA: TGTGCCAGCAGCAAAGAAGGTCGCAGGGGTATGTCCCACGAGCAGTACTTC
D: TRBD1; size: -; V: TRBV9; J: TRBJ2-5; CDR3: CASSVDPDRVQETQYF; DNA: TGTGCCAGCAGCGTAGACCCGGACAGGGTACAAGAGACCCAGTACTTC
D: TRBD1; size: -; V: TRBV18; J: TRBJ1-6; CDR3: CASSPGQINSPLHF; DNA: TGTGCCAGCTCACCGGGACAGATAAATTCACCCCTCCACTTT
D: -; size: once; V: TRBV10-2; J: TRBJ1-6; CDR3: CASSDPRGALHF; DNA: TGCGCCAGCAGTGACCCCCGGGGGGCCCTCCACTTT
D: -; size: -; V: TRBV7-2; J: TRBJ1-6; CDR3: CASSSREGIAPLHF; DNA: TGTGCCAGCAGCTCCCGGGAGGGGATCGCACCCCTCCACTTT
D: -; size: -; V: TRBV19; J: TRBJ2-7; CDR3: CASSTFGDSTAYEQYF; DNA: TGTGCCAGTAGCACGTTCGGCGACTCGACGGCCTACGAGCAGTACTTC